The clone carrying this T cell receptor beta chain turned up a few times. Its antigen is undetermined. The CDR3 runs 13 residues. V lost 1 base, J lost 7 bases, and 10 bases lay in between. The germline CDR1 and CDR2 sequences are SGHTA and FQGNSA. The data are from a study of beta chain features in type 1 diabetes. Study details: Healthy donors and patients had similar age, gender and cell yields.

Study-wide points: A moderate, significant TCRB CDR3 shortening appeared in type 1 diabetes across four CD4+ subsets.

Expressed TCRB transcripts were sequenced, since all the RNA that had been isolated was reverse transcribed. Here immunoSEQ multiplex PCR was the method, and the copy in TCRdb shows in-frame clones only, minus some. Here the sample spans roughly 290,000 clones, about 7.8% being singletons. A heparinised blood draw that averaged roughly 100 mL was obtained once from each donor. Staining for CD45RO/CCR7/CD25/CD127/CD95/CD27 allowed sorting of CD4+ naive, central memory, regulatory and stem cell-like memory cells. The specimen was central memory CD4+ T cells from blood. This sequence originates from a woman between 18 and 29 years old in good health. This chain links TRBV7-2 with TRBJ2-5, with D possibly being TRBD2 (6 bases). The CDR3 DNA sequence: TGTGCCAGCAGCTTAGGACTAGGCGGGACCCAGTACTTC. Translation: CASSLGLGGTQYF. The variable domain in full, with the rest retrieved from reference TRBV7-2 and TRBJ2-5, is GAGVSQSPSNKVTEKGKDVELRCDPISGHTALYWYRQSLGQGLEFLIYFQGNSAPDKSGLPSDRFSAERTGGSVSTLTIQRTQQEDSAVYLCASSLGLGGTQYFGPGTRLLVL.